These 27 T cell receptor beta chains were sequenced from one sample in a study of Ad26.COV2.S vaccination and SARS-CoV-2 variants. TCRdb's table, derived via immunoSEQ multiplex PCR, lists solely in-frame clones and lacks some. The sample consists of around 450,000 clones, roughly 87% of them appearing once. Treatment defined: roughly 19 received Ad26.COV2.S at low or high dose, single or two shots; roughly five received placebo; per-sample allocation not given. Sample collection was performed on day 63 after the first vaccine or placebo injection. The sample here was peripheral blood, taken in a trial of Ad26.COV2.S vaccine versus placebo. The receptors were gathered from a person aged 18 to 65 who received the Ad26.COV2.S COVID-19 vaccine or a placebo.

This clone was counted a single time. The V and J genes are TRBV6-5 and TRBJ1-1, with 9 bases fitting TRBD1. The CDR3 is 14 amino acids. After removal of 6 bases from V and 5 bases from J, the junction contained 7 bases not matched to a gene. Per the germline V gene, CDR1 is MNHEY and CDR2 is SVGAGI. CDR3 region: CASRDRGVRTEAFF. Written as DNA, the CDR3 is TGTGCCAGCAGGGACAGGGGCGTAAGAACTGAAGCTTTCTTT.

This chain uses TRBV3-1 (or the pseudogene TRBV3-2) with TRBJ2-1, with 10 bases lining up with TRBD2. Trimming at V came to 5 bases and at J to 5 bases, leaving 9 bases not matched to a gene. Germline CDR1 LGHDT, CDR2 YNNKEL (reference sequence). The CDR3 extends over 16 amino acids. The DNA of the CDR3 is TGTGCCAGCAGCTCTAAGCGGGAGGGCCCCAACAATGAGCAGTTCTTC. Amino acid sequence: CASSSKREGPNNEQFF.

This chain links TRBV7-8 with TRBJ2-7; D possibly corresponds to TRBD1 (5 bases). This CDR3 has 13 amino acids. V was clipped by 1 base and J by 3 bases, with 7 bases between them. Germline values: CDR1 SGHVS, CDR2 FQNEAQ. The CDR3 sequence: CASSLGRDYEQYF. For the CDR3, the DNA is TGTGCCAGCAGCTTAGGCAGGGACTACGAGCAGTACTTC.

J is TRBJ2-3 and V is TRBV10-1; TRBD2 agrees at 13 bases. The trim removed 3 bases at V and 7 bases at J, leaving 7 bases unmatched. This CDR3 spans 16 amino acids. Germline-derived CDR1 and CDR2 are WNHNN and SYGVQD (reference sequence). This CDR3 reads CASSDAGTSGTNTQYF. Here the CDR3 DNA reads TGCGCCAGCAGTGACGCCGGGACTAGCGGGACAAATACGCAGTATTTT.

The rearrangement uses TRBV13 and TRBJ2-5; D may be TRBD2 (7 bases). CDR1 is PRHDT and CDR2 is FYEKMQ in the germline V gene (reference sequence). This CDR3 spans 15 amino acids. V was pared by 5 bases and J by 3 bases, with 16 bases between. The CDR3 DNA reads TGTGCCAGCAGCCTAGCGGAGGGGGTAGAAGAGACCCAGTACTTC. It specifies CASSLAEGVEETQYF. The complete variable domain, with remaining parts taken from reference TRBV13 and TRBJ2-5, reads AAGVIQSPRHLIKEKRETATLKCYPIPRHDTVYWYQQGPGQDPQFLISFYEKMQSDKGSIPDRFSAQQFSDYHSELNMSSLELGDSALYFCASSLAEGVEETQYFGPGTRLLVL.

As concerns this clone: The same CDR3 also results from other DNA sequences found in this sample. The CDR3 sequence is CASSRGYEQYF. CDR3 DNA: TGTGCCAGCAGTAGGGGGTACGAGCAGTACTTC. The rearrangement links TRBV6-2 or TRBV6-3 to TRBJ2-7; D is possibly TRBD1 (6 bases). CDR1 and CDR2 (germline): MNHEY, SVGEGT. V gave up 5 bases and J gave up 4 bases, with 6 bases separating them. This CDR3 spans 11 amino acids.

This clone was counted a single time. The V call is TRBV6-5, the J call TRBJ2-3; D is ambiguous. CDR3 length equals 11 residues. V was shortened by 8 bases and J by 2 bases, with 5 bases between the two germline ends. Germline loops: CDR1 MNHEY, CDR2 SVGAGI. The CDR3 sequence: CASSATDTQYF. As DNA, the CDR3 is TGTGCCAGCTCTGCCACAGATACGCAGTATTTT.

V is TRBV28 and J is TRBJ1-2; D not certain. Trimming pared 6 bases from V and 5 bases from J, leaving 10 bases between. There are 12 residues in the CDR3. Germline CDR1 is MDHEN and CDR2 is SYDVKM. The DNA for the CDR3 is TGTGCCAGCAGCCCAGTAAGGTATGGCTACACCTTC. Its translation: CASSPVRYGYTF.

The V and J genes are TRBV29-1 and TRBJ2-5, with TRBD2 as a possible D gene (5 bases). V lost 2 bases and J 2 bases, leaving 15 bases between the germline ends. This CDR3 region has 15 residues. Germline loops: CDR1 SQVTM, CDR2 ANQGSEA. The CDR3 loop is CSVEWMAGPQETQYF. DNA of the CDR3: TGCAGCGTTGAATGGATGGCGGGCCCTCAAGAGACCCAGTACTTC.

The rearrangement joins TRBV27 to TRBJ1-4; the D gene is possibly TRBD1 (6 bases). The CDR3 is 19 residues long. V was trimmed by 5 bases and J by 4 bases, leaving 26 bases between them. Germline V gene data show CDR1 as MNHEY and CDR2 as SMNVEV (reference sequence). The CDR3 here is CASSPTRTPQGRSNEKLFF. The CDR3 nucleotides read TGTGCCAGCAGTCCCACTAGGACGCCCCAGGGGAGAAGTAATGAAAAACTGTTTTTT.

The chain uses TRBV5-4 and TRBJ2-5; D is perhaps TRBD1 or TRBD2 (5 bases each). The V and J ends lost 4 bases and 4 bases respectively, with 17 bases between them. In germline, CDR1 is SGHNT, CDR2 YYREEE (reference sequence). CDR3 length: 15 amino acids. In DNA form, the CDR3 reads TGTGCCAGCAGCGACAGAGGGGACGGAGGAGAGACCCAGTACTTC. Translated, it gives CASSDRGDGGETQYF. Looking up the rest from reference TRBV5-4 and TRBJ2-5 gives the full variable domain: ETGVTQSPTHLIKTRGQQVTLRCSSQSGHNTVSWYQQALGQGPQFIFQYYREEENGRGNFPPRFSGLQFPNYSSELNVNALELDDSALYLCASSDRGDGGETQYFGPGTRLLVL.

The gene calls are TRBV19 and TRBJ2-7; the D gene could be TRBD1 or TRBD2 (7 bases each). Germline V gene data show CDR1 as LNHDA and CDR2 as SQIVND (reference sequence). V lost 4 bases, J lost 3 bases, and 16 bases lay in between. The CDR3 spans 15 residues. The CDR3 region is CASSTRGDYNYEQYF. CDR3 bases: TGTGCCAGTAGTACCAGGGGGGACTACAACTACGAGCAGTACTTC.

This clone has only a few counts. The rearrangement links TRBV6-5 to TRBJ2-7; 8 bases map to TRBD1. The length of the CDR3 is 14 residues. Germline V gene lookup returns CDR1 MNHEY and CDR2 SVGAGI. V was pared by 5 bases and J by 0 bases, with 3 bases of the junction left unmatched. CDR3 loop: CASSQGASSYEQYF. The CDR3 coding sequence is TGTGCCAGCAGTCAGGGGGCGAGCTCCTACGAGCAGTACTTC.

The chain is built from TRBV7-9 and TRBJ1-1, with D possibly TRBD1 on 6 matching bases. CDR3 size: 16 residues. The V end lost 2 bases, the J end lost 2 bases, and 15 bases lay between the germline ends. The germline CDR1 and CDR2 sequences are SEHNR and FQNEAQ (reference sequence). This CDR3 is CASSLPPAGENTEAFF. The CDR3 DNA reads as TGTGCCAGCAGCTTACCCCCGGCAGGGGAAAACACTGAAGCTTTCTTT.

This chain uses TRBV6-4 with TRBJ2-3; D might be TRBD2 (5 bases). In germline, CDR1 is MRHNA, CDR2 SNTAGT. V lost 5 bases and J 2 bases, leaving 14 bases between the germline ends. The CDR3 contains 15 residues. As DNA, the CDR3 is TGTGCCAGCAGTCCCGGAGGCAGTATCACAGATACGCAGTATTTT. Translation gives CASSPGGSITDTQYF.

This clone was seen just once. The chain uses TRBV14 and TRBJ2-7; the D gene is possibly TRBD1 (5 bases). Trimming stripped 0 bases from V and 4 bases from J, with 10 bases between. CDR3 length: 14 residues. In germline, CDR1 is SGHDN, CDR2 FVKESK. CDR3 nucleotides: TGTGCCAGCAGCCAAGATGGGGCCCTTTACGAGCAGTACTTC. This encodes CASSQDGALYEQYF.

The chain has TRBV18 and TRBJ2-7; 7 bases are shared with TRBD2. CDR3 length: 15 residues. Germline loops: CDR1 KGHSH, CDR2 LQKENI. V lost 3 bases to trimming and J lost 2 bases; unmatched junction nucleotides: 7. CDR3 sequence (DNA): TGTGCCAGCTCACCTGGCGGGAGTAGTACCTACGAGCAGTACTTC. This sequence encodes CASSPGGSSTYEQYF.

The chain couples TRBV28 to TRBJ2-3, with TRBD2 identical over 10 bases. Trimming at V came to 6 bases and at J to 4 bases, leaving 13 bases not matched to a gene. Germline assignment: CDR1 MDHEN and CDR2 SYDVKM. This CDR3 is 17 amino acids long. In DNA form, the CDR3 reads TGTGCCAGCAGGGCTAGTGGGGGACTAGCGAGGGCAGATACGCAGTATTTT. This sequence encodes CASRASGGLARADTQYF.

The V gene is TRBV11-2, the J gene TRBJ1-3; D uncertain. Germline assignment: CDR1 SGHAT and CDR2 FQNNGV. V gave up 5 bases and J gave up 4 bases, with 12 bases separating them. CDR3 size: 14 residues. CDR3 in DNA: TGTGCCAGCAGCCTACTTGGCTACGGAAACACCATATATTTT. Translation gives CASSLLGYGNTIYF.

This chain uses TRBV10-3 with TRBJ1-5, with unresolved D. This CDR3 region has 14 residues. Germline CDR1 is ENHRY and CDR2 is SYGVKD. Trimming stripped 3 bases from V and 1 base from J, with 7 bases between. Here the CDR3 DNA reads TGTGCCATCAGTGACTCAGGAAGCAATCAGCCCCAGCATTTT. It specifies CAISDSGSNQPQHF.

The CDR3 region is CASSKSFRGPQHF. The DNA for the CDR3 is TGTGCCAGTAGTAAGTCATTCAGGGGGCCCCAGCATTTT. The chain joins TRBV19 to TRBJ1-5; possible D gene TRBD1, 6 bases. Germline loops: CDR1 LNHDA, CDR2 SQIVND (reference sequence). The CDR3 covers 13 residues. V was clipped by 4 bases and J by 9 bases, with 13 bases between them.

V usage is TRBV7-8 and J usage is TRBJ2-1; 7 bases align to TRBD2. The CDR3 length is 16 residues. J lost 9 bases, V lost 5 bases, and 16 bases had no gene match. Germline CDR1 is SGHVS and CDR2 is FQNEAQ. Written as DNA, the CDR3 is TGTGCCAGCAGCACAAGTACCGGGACTATCATGTTTGAGCAGTTCTTC. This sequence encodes CASSTSTGTIMFEQFF.

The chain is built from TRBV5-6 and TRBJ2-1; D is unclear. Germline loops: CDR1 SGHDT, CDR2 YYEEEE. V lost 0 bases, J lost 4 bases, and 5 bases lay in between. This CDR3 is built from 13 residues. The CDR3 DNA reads TGTGCCAGCAGCTTGGGGGTATACAATGAGCAGTTCTTC. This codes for CASSLGVYNEQFF.

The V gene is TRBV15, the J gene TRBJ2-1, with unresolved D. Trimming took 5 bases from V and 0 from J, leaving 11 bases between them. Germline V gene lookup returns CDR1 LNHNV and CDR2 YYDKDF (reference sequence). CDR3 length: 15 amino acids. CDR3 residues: CATSEYASSYNEQFF. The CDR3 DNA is TGTGCCACCAGCGAATATGCAAGCTCCTACAATGAGCAGTTCTTC.

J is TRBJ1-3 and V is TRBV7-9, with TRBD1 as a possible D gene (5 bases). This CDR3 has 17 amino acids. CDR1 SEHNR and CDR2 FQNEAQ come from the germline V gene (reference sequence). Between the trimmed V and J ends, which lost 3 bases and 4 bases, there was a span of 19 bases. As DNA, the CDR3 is TGTGCCAGCAGCTTGGCGGGAGACAGAGAGGGAGGAAACACCATATATTTT. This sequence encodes CASSLAGDREGGNTIYF.

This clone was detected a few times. The CDR3 sequence: CASSVVGDSYSPLHF. In nucleotides, the CDR3 is TGTGCCAGCAGCGTAGTGGGGGACAGTTATTCACCCCTCCACTTT. The chain couples TRBV9 to TRBJ1-6, with 7 bases that match TRBD1. V lost 0 bases, J lost 8 bases, and 5 bases stayed unmatched. Germline V gene sequence: CDR1 SGDLS, CDR2 YYNGEE. The CDR3 spans 15 residues.

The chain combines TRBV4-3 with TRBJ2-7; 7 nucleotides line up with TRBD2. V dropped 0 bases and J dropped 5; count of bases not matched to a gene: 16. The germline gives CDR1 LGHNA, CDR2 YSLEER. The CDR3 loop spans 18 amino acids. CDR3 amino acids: CASSQDPPGPRERHEQYF. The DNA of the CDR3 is TGCGCCAGCAGCCAAGATCCACCGGGGCCGCGGGAGAGACACGAGCAGTACTTC.